This T cell receptor beta chain was sequenced for a study of shared clonotypes between healthy human individuals (dated by TCRdb to the early 2020s). For the study in its entirety: The cohort included a few men and a couple of women between 18 and 49 years of age. For each donor, CD4 naive and CD4 memory were each given three plates, CD8 naive was given two plates, and CD8 memory was given one plate. To estimate repertoire size and how much clonotype sharing occurs between individuals, the study deeply sequenced the blood TCR repertoires of several healthy adults. To increase sequencing depth and limit assay-specific biases, TCR repertoire library preparation and sequencing were carried out by different laboratories using diverse techniques. Per donor, leukapheresis produced somewhere between about 0.94 and 9.5 billion PBMCs. Results the study describes overall, beyond this receptor: The small number of donors limited the genetic and exposure-history diversity represented. Rarefaction of sorted-subset datasets indicated incomplete sequencing despite the large sequencing depth. Only blood was sampled, and tissue TCR repertoires likely differ from those in blood. When several donors were compared, the shared fraction of clonotypes was 5% to 6.5% for naive CD4, 3.5% to 4% for naive CD8, more than 2% for memory CD4, and 0.3% to 0.5% for memory CD8. Compared with non-shared clonotypes, the clonotypes found in all four sorted-subset donors had higher generation probabilities. Pairwise subsampling led to the expectation that sequencing depth would affect the degree of clonotype sharing among donors. Larger estimated clonotype richness was generally found for naive subsets than for memory subsets.

The donors were healthy, HIV-negative adults with no recently reported acute infections or vaccinations. Every donor was a Caucasian adult residing in Nashville, Tennessee, USA. CD4+ T cells were enriched through magnetic negative selection, after which naive cells were positively selected on CD45RA and the remaining negative fraction served as the memory subset. Blood was collected by leukapheresis, and PBMCs were isolated by Ficoll-Histopaque density gradient centrifugation and then cryopreserved in liquid nitrogen vapor phase. Analytical flow cytometry was used to check the purity and quantity of every magnetically sorted T cell population. Genomic DNA was isolated from every sorted fraction and measured by UV absorbance on a Nanodrop 2000c. To note about this clone: What antigen it recognizes has not been identified. Per-base qualities were not stored, and no clone one base away is much larger.

Using the deep immunoSEQ assay, multiplex PCR amplified TCR CDR3 regions from genomic DNA. Extracted genomic DNA from each cell subset was distributed evenly across all wells of several immunoSEQ 96-well plates, and each plate was treated as a replicate. For sorted subsets, approximately 210 ng genomic DNA, equal to about 30,000 T cell genomes, was loaded into each replicate PCR. The purified libraries were quantified using a Qubit 3.0 fluorometer, sized with a Bioanalyzer 2100, and then quantified again using the KAPA Library Quantification kit. Each immunoSEQ 96-well plate was sequenced on its own single-read 150-cycle Illumina NextSeq 550 flow cell. Per the original workflow: The immunoSEQ output contained only junctional sequences without quality scores, so filtering could not match that applied to full-length reads. Sequences were annotated with PyIR, a Python wrapper for IgBLAST v1.9, and V/J genes and CDR3 were assigned using IMGT germline references. Reads were filtered out if the reads had weak V/J assignments (E-value above 1e-6), no CDR3, stop codons, out-of-frame junctions, or ambiguous translated residues. V3J clonotypes were defined by identical inferred V gene, J gene, and CDR3 amino acid sequence. To compute the percentage overlap between repertoires, the number of shared unique clonotypes was divided by the size of the smaller repertoire. Three approaches were used to assess repertoire richness: RTK rarefaction, the Chao1 estimator, and Recon v2.1 estimates of unobserved clonotypes. OLGA was used to compute generation probabilities for all TCRbeta clonotypes that the gDNA method yielded from a handful of donors. In its TCRdb copy, this immuneACCESS table keeps in-frame sequences only and misses some clones. Where compared with another copy, unresolved V genes explain less than half of these, and the others have no known cause. D and trimming come from the DNA, and the V and J calls and clone size come from that table. This sample lists millions of clones; 85% to 95% were detected once. Jointly, the top ten make up under 0.45% of the sample.

CDR1 MNHNY and CDR2 SVGAGI were looked up in the germline V gene (reference sequence). From cysteine to phenylalanine, the CDR3 is 14 amino acids long. Of all the DNA, just the CDR3 is kept, 42 bases in frame from base 1. For this chain, trimming is 6 bases at the V end and 3 bases at the J end, and the number of junction bases without a gene match is 3. This receptor was identified in a man aged 18 to 30 in good health. Some clones in this sample may be carry-over from other donors' samples. The sequence joins TRBV6-6 to TRBJ2-3; 10 bases in the junction line up with TRBD2. The sequencing input was naive CD4+ T cells from PBMCs. The sample's cell subset or site label is to be understood as: CD45RA+ positively selected. The DNA sequence is given as TGTGCCAGCAGCCTGACTAGCGGGACAGATACGCAGTATTTT. Its coded protein is CASSLTSGTDTQYF.